The 17 T cell receptor beta chains below come from one sample, sequenced in a study of blood T cells in healthy people across ages. The use of a sample-barcoded 5' primer and a J-beta primer mix characterized a second PCR of 7 to 11 cycles. TCRdb passed the 5' RACE reads through MiXCR, listing each CDR3 protein once. The table includes around 970,000 distinct CDR3 sequences, just over 50% detected once. The sample consisted of blood. These receptors were collected from a woman aged 60-75 years in good health.

Only one count was recorded for this clonotype. The V and J genes are TRBV6-2 or TRBV6-3 and TRBJ2-7, with D possibly TRBD1 on 6 matching bases. V shed 0 bases and J shed 2 bases, with 14 bases lying between them. This CDR3 comprises 16 residues. In germline, CDR1 is MNHEY, CDR2 SVGEGT. CDR3 sequence (DNA): TGTGCCAGCAGTTACTCGATAACAGGGCCTACCTACGAGCAGTACTTC. Encoded protein: CASSYSITGPTYEQYF.

This clonotype was seen a handful of times. The chain carries TRBV5-1 and TRBJ2-7; perhaps TRBD1 as D (6 bases). Germline V gene sequence: CDR1 SGHRS, CDR2 YFSETQ. The CDR3 is 13 amino acids. V was clipped by 5 bases and J by 1 base, with 10 bases between them. The CDR3, as DNA: TGCGCCAGCAGGGGGGCGGAATCCTACGAGCAGTACTTC. This gives the protein CASRGAESYEQYF. Drawing the rest from reference TRBV5-1 and TRBJ2-7, the complete variable domain is KAGVTQTPRYLIKTRGQQVTLSCSPISGHRSVSWYQQTPGQGLQFLFEYFSETQRNKGNFPGRFSGRQFSNSRSEMNVSTLELGDSALYLCASRGAESYEQYFGPGTRLTVT.

V gene TRBV5-1 combines with J gene TRBJ2-1; 10 bases agree with TRBD2. This CDR3 spans 16 amino acids. Germline assignment: CDR1 SGHRS and CDR2 YFSETQ. Trimming took 4 bases from V and 5 from J; bases not matched to a gene: 9. The CDR3, as DNA: TGCGCCAGCAGCCTAAGGACTAGCGGAGATAACAATGAGCAGTTCTTC. Protein sequence: CASSLRTSGDNNEQFF.

The sample holds a few counts of this clonotype. V gene TRBV12-3 or TRBV12-4 combines with J gene TRBJ1-5, with D possibly being TRBD1 (5 bases). The CDR3 extends over 15 amino acids. Deletions cut 1 base from V and 6 bases from J, with 13 bases between. The CDR3 reads CASSLGGVPGQPQHF. The CDR3 nucleotides read TGTGCCAGCAGTTTAGGGGGGGTCCCGGGTCAGCCCCAGCATTTT.

This clonotype was detected only a few times. V and J are TRBV10-3 and TRBJ2-1; D perhaps matches TRBD2 (6 bases). Germline values: CDR1 ENHRY, CDR2 SYGVKD. This CDR3 region has 12 residues. V shed 10 bases and J shed 6 bases, with 13 bases lying between them. The CDR3 reads CATGGAGNEQFF. CDR3 nucleotides: TGTGCCACCGGGGGTGCGGGCAATGAGCAGTTCTTC.

The chain's CDR3 is CASSGDGLAGGLHNYEQYF. The CDR3 nucleotides are TGTGCCAGCAGCGGGGACGGACTAGCGGGAGGCCTACACAACTACGAGCAGTACTTC. This chain uses TRBV4-2 with TRBJ2-7, with TRBD2 identical over 14 bases. The germline gives CDR1 LGHNA, CDR2 YNFKEQ. The CDR3 spans 19 residues. V gave up 5 bases and J gave up 3 bases; unmatched junction bases: 15.

The chain combines TRBV6-5 with TRBJ2-7; 8 bases fit TRBD1. Germline CDR1 is MNHEY and CDR2 is SVGAGI. Germline trimming cut 6 bases from V and 3 bases from J; bases unmatched to any gene: 7. The CDR3 totals 14 residues. This chain's CDR3 is CASRPGTGRYEQYF. CDR3 nucleotide sequence: TGTGCCAGCAGACCCGGGACAGGCCGCTACGAGCAGTACTTC.

The chain is built from TRBV29-1 and TRBJ2-1; D ambiguous. Gene TRBJ2-7 matches the end of the DNA better, so the J call may be wrong. CDR1 and CDR2 from the germline V gene are SQVTM and ANQGSEA. The CDR3 length is 13 residues. CDR3 in amino acids: CSVEDPGYNEQYF. As DNA, the CDR3 is TGCAGCGTTGAAGATCCCGGATACAATGAGCAGTACTTC.

The rearrangement uses TRBV7-9 and TRBJ2-7; the D gene is possibly TRBD2 (6 bases). The CDR3 is 13 residues long. With 5 bases removed from V and 3 bases from J, the gap between germline ends came to 11 bases. The germline V gene has CDR1 SEHNR and CDR2 FQNEAQ (reference sequence). The CDR3 nucleotides read TGTGCCAGCAGCCCCTGGGACTTCTACGAGCAGTACTTC. Its protein is CASSPWDFYEQYF.

The genes are TRBV6-2 or TRBV6-3 and TRBJ2-1; 10 positions match TRBD2. Germline CDR1 MNHEY, CDR2 SVGEGT. CDR3 length: 17 residues. With 8 bases clipped from V and 8 bases from J, the junction kept 18 bases outside the gene matches. The CDR3 DNA is TGTGCCAGCGGGGCCGGCGGGCCCCTAGCGGGAGTCTATGAGCAGTTCTTC. This translates into CASGAGGPLAGVYEQFF.

The rearrangement links TRBV3-1 to TRBJ2-1; 8 nucleotides agree with TRBD2. This CDR3 is 16 amino acids long. V shed 5 bases, J shed 8 bases, and the junction held 14 bases outside the gene matches. The germline V gene has CDR1 LGHDT and CDR2 YNNKEL (reference sequence). The CDR3 bases are TGTGCCAGCAGCGCGTCGGGAGCGGGAGCCCCCCATGAGCAGTTCTTC. This gives the protein CASSASGAGAPHEQFF.

A word on this clonotype: One base away lies a much larger clone, so this may be a sequencing read error. The J gene is TRBJ2-2, the V gene TRBV7-2; D call uncertain. V was trimmed by 11 bases and J by 4 bases, leaving 14 bases between them. This CDR3 is 13 amino acids long. CDR1 is SGHTA, CDR2 FQGNSA, per germline. The CDR3 loop is CAGTMVSTGELFF. The CDR3 nucleotides are TGTGCCGGCACAATGGTGTCCACCGGGGAGCTGTTTTTT.

This sequence joins TRBV27 and TRBJ2-1; D remains unclear. Per germline, CDR1 MNHEY and CDR2 SMNVEV (reference sequence). The CDR3 covers 12 residues. Trimming stripped 4 bases from V and 9 bases from J, with 10 bases between. The CDR3 coding sequence is TGTGCCAGCAGTTCGGTAGCTTTTGAGCAGTTCTTC. This encodes CASSSVAFEQFF.

This clonotype occurred many times. V and J are TRBV29-1 and TRBJ2-1, with 12 bases fitting TRBD1. The CDR3 is 14 residues long. The ends lost 7 bases at V and 3 bases at J; junction bases unmatched: 4. The germline V gene has CDR1 SQVTM and CDR2 ANQGSEA. The CDR3 loop is CSAGTGGLYNEQFF. The CDR3 nucleotides are TGCAGCGCCGGGACAGGGGGCCTCTACAATGAGCAGTTCTTC.

V and J are TRBV16 and TRBJ2-5, with D unresolved. The V gene lost 1 base and the J gene lost 11 bases, with 14 bases spanning the gap. The CDR3 length is 13 residues. The germline V gene has CDR1 KGHSY and CDR2 FQNENV. This CDR3 reads CASSQFSPIEQYF. DNA of the CDR3: TGTGCCAGCAGCCAATTTAGTCCAATTGAGCAGTACTTC.

The chain uses TRBV28 and TRBJ2-5; D remains unclear. TRBJ2-7 matches the DNA end more closely, so the J call is doubtful. CDR3 length: 15 residues. CDR1 is MDHEN and CDR2 is SYDVKM in the germline V gene. The CDR3 sequence: CASSYRFGVSYEQYF. The DNA of the CDR3 is TGTGCCAGCAGTTACCGTTTTGGGGTGAGTTACGAGCAGTACTTC.

Only a few counts were recorded for this clonotype. The V call is TRBV20-1, the J call TRBJ1-2; tentatively, D is TRBD1 (5 bases). Per the germline V gene, CDR1 is DFQATT and CDR2 is SNEGSKA (reference sequence). Trimming left V 1 base short and J 2 bases short, with 11 bases between. The CDR3 runs to 14 residues. The CDR3 loop reads CSARVPGTNYGYTF. In nucleotides, the CDR3 is TGCAGTGCTAGAGTTCCAGGGACCAACTATGGCTACACCTTC.